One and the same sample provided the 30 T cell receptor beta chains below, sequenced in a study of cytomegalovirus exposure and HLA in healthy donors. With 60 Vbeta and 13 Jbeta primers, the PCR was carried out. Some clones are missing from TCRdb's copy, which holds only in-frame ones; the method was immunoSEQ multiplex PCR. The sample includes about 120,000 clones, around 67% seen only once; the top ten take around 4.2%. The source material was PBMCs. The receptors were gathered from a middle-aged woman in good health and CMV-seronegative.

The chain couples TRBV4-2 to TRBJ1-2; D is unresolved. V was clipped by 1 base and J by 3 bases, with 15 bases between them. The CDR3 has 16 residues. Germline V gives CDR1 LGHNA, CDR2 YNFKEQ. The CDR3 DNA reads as TGTGCCAGCAGCCAAGTCAGAGGGTTTGTATACTATGGCTACACCTTC. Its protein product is CASSQVRGFVYYGYTF.

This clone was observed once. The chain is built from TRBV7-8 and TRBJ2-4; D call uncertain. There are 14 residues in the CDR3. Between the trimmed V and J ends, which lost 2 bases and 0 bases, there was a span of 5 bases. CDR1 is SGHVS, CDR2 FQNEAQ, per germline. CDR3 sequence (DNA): TGTGCCAGCAGCTTAAGCCTAGCCAAAAACATTCAGTACTTC. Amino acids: CASSLSLAKNIQYF.

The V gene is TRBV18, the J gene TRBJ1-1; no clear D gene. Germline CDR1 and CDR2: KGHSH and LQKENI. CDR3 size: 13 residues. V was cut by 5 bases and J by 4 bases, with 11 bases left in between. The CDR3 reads CASSTNPSTEAFF. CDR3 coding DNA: TGTGCCAGCTCAACAAACCCATCCACTGAAGCTTTCTTT.

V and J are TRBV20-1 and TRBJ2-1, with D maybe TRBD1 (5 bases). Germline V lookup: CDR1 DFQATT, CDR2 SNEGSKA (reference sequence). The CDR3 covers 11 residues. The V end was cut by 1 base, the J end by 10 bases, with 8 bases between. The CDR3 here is CSARGQLEQFF. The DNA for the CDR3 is TGCAGTGCTAGAGGACAGCTAGAGCAGTTCTTC.

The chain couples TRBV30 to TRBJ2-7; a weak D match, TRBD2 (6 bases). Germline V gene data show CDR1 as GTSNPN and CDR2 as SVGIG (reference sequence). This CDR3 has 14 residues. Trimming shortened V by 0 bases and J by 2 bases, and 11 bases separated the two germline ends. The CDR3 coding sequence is TGTGCCTGGAGTGTATCCACGGGGGCCTACGAGCAGTACTTC. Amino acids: CAWSVSTGAYEQYF.

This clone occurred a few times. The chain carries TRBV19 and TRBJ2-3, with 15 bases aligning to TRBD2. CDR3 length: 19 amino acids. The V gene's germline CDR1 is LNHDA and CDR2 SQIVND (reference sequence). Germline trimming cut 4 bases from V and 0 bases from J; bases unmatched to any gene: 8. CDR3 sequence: CASSRRGLAGGGSTDTQYF. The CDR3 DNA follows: TGTGCCAGTAGTAGGAGGGGACTAGCGGGGGGCGGAAGCACAGATACGCAGTATTTT.

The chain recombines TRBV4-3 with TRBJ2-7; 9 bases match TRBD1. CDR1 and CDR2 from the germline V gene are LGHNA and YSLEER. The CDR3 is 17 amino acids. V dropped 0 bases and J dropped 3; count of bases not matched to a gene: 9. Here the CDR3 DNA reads TGCGCCAGCAGCCAAGATGATCGGGGGACAGGGTTCTACGAGCAGTACTTC. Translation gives CASSQDDRGTGFYEQYF.

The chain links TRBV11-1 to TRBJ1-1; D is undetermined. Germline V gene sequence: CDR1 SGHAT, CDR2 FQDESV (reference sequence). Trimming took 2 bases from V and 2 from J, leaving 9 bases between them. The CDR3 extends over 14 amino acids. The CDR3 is CASSLTAGNTEAFF. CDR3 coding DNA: TGTGCCAGCAGCTTAACAGCCGGTAACACTGAAGCTTTCTTT.

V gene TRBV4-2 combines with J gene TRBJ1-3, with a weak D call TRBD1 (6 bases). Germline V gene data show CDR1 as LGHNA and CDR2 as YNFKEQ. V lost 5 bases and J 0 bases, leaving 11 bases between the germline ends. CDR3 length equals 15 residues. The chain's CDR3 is CASSLGQSSGNTIYF. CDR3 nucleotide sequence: TGTGCCAGCAGCTTAGGACAGAGCTCTGGAAACACCATATATTTT.

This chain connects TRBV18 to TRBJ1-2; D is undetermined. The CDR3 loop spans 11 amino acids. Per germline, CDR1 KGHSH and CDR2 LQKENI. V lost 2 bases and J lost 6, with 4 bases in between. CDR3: CASSPNNGYTF. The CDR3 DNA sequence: TGTGCCAGCTCACCAAATAATGGCTACACCTTC. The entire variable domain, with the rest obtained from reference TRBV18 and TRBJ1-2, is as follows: NAGVMQNPRHLVRRRGQEARLRCSPMKGHSHVYWYRQLPEEGLKFMVYLQKENIIDESGMPKERFSAEFPKEGPSILRIQQVVRGDSAAYFCASSPNNGYTFGSGTRLTVV.

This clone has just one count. This CDR3 is CASGTGTVRTGIPFEAFF. CDR3 sequence (DNA): TGTGCCAGCGGAACCGGGACAGTCAGGACCGGAATACCTTTTGAAGCTTTCTTT. The gene calls are TRBV11-3 and TRBJ1-1; the match to TRBD1 covers 7 bases. Germline V gene data show CDR1 as SGHNT and CDR2 as YENEEA. This CDR3 is 18 amino acids long. With 8 bases clipped from V and 7 bases from J, the junction kept 25 bases outside the gene matches.

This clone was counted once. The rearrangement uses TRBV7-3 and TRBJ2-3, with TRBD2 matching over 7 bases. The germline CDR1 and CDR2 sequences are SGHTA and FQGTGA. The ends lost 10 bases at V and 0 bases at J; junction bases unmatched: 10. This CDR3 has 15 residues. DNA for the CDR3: TGTGCCACCCGCCCGGGAGGAAGGAGCACAGATACGCAGTATTTT. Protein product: CATRPGGRSTDTQYF.

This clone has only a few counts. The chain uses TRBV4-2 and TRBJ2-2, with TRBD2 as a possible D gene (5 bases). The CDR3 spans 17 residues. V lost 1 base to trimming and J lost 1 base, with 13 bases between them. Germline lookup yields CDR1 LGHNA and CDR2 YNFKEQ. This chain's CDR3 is CASSQGSWERNTGELFF. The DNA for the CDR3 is TGTGCCAGCAGCCAAGGGTCGTGGGAGAGGAACACCGGGGAGCTGTTTTTT.

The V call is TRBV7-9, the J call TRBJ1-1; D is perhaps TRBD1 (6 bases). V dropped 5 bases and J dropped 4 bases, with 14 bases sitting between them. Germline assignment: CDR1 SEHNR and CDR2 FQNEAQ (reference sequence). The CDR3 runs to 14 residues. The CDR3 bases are TGTGCCAGCAGCCTCAACAGGGAAAGCACTGAAGCTTTCTTT. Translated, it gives CASSLNRESTEAFF.

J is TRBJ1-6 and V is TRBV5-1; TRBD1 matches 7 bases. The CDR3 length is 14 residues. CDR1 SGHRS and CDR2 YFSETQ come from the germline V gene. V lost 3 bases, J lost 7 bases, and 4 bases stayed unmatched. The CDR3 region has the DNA TGCGCCAGCAGCTCCGGGACAGAAAATTCACCCCTCCACTTT. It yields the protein CASSSGTENSPLHF. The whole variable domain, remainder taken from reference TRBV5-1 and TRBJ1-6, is KAGVTQTPRYLIKTRGQQVTLSCSPISGHRSVSWYQQTPGQGLQFLFEYFSETQRNKGNFPGRFSGRQFSNSRSEMNVSTLELGDSALYLCASSSGTENSPLHFGNGTRLTVT.

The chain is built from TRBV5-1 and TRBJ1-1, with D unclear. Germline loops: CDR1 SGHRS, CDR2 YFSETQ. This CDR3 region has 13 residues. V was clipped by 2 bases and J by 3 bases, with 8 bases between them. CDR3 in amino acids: CASSFAEDTEAFF. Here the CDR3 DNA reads TGCGCCAGCAGCTTCGCTGAGGACACTGAAGCTTTCTTT.

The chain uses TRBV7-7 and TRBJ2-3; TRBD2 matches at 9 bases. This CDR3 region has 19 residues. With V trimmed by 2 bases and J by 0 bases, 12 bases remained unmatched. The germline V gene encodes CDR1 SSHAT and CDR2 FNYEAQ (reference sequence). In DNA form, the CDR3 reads TGTGCCAGCAGCTTAAGAGTCGCGGGGGGGATTTCTAGCACAGATACGCAGTATTTT. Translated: CASSLRVAGGISSTDTQYF.

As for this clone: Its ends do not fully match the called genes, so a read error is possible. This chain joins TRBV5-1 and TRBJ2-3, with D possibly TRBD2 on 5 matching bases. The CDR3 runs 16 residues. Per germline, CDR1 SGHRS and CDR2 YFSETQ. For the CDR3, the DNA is TGCGCCAGCAGCCCCCCCCTGGCCGGGGTTACAGATACGCGGTATTTT. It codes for CASSPPLAGVTDTRYF.

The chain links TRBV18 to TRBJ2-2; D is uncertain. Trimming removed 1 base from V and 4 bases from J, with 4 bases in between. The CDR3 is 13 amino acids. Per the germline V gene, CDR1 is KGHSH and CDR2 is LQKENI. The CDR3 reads CASSPRPTGELFF. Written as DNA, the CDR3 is TGTGCCAGCTCACCACGGCCCACCGGGGAGCTGTTTTTT.

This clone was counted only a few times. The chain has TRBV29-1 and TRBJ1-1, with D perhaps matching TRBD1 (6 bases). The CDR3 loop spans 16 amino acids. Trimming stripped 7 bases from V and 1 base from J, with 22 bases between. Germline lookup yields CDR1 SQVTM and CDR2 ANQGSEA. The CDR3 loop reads CSGWSYTGQRNTEAFF. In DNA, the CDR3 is TGCAGCGGTTGGTCATATACAGGACAGCGGAACACTGAAGCTTTCTTT.

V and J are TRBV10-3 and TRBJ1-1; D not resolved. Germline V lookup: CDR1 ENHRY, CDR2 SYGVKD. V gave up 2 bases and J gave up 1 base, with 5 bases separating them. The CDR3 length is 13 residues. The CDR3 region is CAISEGRNTEAFF. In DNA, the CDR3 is TGTGCCATCAGTGAGGGGCGGAACACTGAAGCTTTCTTT.

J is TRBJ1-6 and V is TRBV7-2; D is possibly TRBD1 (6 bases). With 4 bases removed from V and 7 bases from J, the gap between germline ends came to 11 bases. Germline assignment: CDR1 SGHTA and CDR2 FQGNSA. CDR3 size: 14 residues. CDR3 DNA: TGTGCCAGCAGCTCCGGGACACCGAATTCACCCCTCCACTTT. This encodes CASSSGTPNSPLHF.

CDR3 residues: CALTGDPNQPQHF. Here the CDR3 DNA reads TGTGCCCTTACAGGGGACCCCAATCAGCCCCAGCATTTT. V and J are TRBV6-1 and TRBJ1-5, with 7 bases that match TRBD1. CDR3 length: 13 amino acids. Germline V gene sequence: CDR1 MNHNS, CDR2 SASEGT. The V and J ends lost 11 bases and 3 bases, in that order; junction bases with no gene match: 7.

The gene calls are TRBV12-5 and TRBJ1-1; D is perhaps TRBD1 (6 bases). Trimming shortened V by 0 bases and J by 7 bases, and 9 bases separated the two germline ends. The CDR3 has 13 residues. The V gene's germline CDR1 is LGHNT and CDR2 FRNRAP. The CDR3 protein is CASGLVLQGEAFF. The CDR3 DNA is TGTGCTAGTGGTTTGGTACTACAGGGTGAAGCTTTCTTT.

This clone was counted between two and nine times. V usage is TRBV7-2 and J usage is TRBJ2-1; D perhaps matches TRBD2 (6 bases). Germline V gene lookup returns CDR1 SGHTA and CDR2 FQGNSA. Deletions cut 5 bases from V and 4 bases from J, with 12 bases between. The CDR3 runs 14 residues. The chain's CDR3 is CASSTRGGYNEQFF. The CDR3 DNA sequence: TGTGCCAGCAGCACCCGGGGAGGATACAATGAGCAGTTCTTC.

CDR3 loop: CASSYPGQNNEQFF. CDR3 nucleotide sequence: TGTGCCAGCAGTTACCCGGGACAGAACAATGAGCAGTTCTTC. The chain couples TRBV6-6 to TRBJ2-1, with 7 bases that match TRBD1. This CDR3 has 14 residues. Per germline, CDR1 MNHNY and CDR2 SVGAGI (reference sequence). The trim removed 2 bases at V and 5 bases at J, leaving 3 bases unmatched.

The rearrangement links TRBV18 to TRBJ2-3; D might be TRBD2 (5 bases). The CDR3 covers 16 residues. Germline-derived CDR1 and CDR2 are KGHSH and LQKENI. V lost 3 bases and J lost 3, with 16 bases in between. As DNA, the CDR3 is TGTGCCAGCTCACCGCAGCAGGCCGGGAATACAGATACGCAGTATTTT. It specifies CASSPQQAGNTDTQYF.

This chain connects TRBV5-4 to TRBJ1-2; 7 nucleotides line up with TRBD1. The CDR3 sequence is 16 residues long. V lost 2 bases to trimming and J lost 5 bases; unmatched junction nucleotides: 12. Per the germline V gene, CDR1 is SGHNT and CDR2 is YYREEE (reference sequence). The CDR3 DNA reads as TGTGCCAGCAGCTTCCCCGGACAGGTCAAACCTTATGGCTACACCTTC. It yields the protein CASSFPGQVKPYGYTF.

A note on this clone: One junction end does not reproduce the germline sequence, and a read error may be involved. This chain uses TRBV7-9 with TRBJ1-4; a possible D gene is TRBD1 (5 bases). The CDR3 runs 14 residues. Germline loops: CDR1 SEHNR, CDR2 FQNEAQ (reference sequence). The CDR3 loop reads CSSSRGTPNEKLFF. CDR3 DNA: TGTTCCAGCAGCCGCGGGACCCCTAATGAAAAACTGTTTTTT. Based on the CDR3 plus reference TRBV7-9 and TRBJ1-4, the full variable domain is DTGVSQNPRHKITKRGQNVTFRCDPISEHNRLYWYRQTLGQGPEFLTYFQNEAQLEKSRLLSDRFSAERPKGSFSTLEIQRTEQGDSAMYLCSSSRGTPNEKLFFGSGTQLSVL.

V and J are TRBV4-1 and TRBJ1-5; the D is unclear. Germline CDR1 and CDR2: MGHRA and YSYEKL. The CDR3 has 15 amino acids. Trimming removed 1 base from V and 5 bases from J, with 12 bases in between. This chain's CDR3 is CASSQVSGTDQPQHF. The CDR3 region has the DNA TGCGCCAGCAGCCAAGTCTCGGGAACCGATCAGCCCCAGCATTTT.